The clone carrying this T cell receptor (beta chain) has a single count. The antigen is unknown. V trimming: 4 bases; J trimming: 7 bases; junction bases outside the gene matches: 0. CDR1 ENHRY and CDR2 SYGVKD come from the germline V gene. The CDR3 runs to 14 residues. TCRdb's copy holds only in-frame clones and misses some; the assay was immunoSEQ multiplex PCR. The data show 100,000 to 150,000 clones, 89% seen once. This entry comes from a study of T cells in localized non-small cell lung cancer. General observations from the study: Adjacent lung exhibited a median of around 60 among the 100 most abundant tumor clones. Heterogeneity is still possible, as just one tumor region was sequenced.

This clonotype originated in a female donor at least 60 years old with stage I lung adenocarcinoma. The material was peripheral blood, obtained before any cancer treatment. The J gene is TRBJ2-1, the V gene TRBV10-3; 14 bases fit TRBD2. The CDR3 reads CAISGTSGRNEQFF. The CDR3 DNA reads as TGTGCCATCAGTGGGACTAGCGGGAGGAATGAGCAGTTCTTC.